One TCR beta chain is described in this entry. The sample originates from a study of T cell changes during pregnancy in multiple sclerosis. Some clones are missing from TCRdb's copy, which holds only in-frame ones; the method was immunoSEQ multiplex PCR. The sample carries approximately 100,000 clones, roughly 90% recorded once. Trimming stripped 4 bases from V and 5 bases from J, with 15 bases between. The germline gives CDR1 SGHRS, CDR2 YFSETQ. This CDR3 region has 14 residues. The sample was peripheral blood, taken after pregnancy. This TCR derives from a female donor with multiple sclerosis, enrolled in a pregnancy study. The chain combines TRBV5-1 with TRBJ2-5; D is perhaps TRBD2 (7 bases). The CDR3 coding sequence is TGCGCCAGCAGCCCCGGGGGGCGAGGTGAGACCCAGTACTTC. Its protein is CASSPGGRGETQYF.